A selection of T cell receptor beta chains follows, all from one sample in a study of T cells in Graves' hyperthyroidism and ophthalmopathy. Each CDR3 protein gets one entry after TCRdb re-called the multiplex PCR reads with MiXCR. The sample carries fewer than 900,000 distinct CDR3 sequences, 16% recorded once. Sequenced input: blood. The receptors were gathered from a man between 18 and 29 years old with Graves' hyperthyroidism. CDR3s include the opening cysteine and the closing phenylalanine or tryptophan. D genes are given only for firm matches. Clone sizes are given selectively: once, few, many, or a class where the clone is expanded.

v_gene	abundance	d_gene	j_gene	CDR3nt	CDR3aa
TRBV11-3	-	-	TRBJ2-3	TGTGCCAGCAGCTTAGAAGGGGGAAGTCTCACAGATACGCAGTATTTT	CASSLEGGSLTDTQYF
TRBV5-1	-	-	TRBJ2-7	TGTGCCAGCTCAGGGGGGAACTACGAGCAGTACTTC	CASSGGNYEQYF
TRBV30	few	-	TRBJ2-6	TGTGCCTGGAGACGGGGGAGGTTGGGGCCTGGGGCCAACGTCCTGACTTTC	CAWRRGRLGPGANVLTF
TRBV6-1	many	-	TRBJ1-2	TGTGCCAGCAGGGAGCCGGGTATGGGCTACACCTTC	CASREPGMGYTF
TRBV7-6	few	-	TRBJ2-5	TGTGCCAGCAGCTTATCACCGACTACCCATGAGACCCAGTACTTC	CASSLSPTTHETQYF
TRBV2	many	TRBD2	TRBJ2-7	TGTGCCAGCAGCGCACCAGCCGGGACTAGCGGAGATTCCTACGAGCAGTACTTC	CASSAPAGTSGDSYEQYF
TRBV5-4	few	-	TRBJ2-3	TGTGCCAGCAGCTTGAGCGGCGGGCCCCGCACAGATACGCAGTATTTT	CASSLSGGPRTDTQYF
TRBV30	many	-	TRBJ2-2	TGTGCCTGGGGGACTTCGAACACCGGGGAGCTGTTTTTT	CAWGTSNTGELFF
TRBV28	many	-	TRBJ1-1	TGTGCCAGCAGTTTATCCTTGAACACTGAAGCTTTCTTT	CASSLSLNTEAFF
TRBV29-1	-	TRBD1	TRBJ2-5	TGCAGCGTTAACCTCTGGACAGGGGGGGCCCAGTACTTC	CSVNLWTGGAQYF
TRBV4-1	once	-	TRBJ2-3	TGCGCCAGCAGCCAGAAGGCGATGAGGGACACAGATACGCAGTATTTT	CASSQKAMRDTDTQYF
TRBV18	few	-	TRBJ1-5	TGTGCCAGCCAGACTGGAAATAGCAATCAGCCCCAGCATTTT	CASQTGNSNQPQHF
TRBV25-1	few	-	TRBJ2-4	TGTGCCAGCAGCTCTGCCCGCCAACGGGCCAAAAACATTCAGTACTTC	CASSSARQRAKNIQYF
TRBV7-9	many	-	TRBJ2-5	TGTGCCAGCAGCAAACTGAAAGAGACCCAGTACTTC	CASSKLKETQYF
TRBV5-5	few	-	TRBJ1-6	TGTGCCAGCAGCTTGGCAAGCTCCTATAATTCACCCCTCCACTTT	CASSLASSYNSPLHF
TRBV7-9	many	-	TRBJ2-7	TGTGCCAGCAGCCCCTGGGAGGGGGCGAGTGTGGAGCAGTACTTC	CASSPWEGASVEQYF
TRBV7-8	many	TRBD2	TRBJ2-1	TGTGCCAGCAGCTTAGCGAAACTAGCGGGAGGCCAGGCCTACAATGAGCAGTTCTTC	CASSLAKLAGGQAYNEQFF
TRBV29-1	-	-	TRBJ2-7	TGCAGCGTTGAAGCTCGGGGCACCTCGCCCTACGAGCAGTACTTC	CSVEARGTSPYEQYF
TRBV7-8	-	-	TRBJ2-1	TGTGCCAGCAGCTTAGCAGGGACTGGTAACCATGAGCAGTTCTTC	CASSLAGTGNHEQFF
TRBV28	-	-	TRBJ2-7	TGTGCCAGCAGTTTTGAGCGGGTCCTCCACGAGCAGTACTTC	CASSFERVLHEQYF
TRBV7-2	-	-	TRBJ2-7	TGTGCCAGCAGCTCCAAGGTGGTGGGGCAGTACTTC	CASSSKVVGQYF
TRBV18	many	-	TRBJ2-7	TGTGCCAGCTCACCACCGAAGGGTGAGAGGGATCCCTACGAGCAGTACTTC	CASSPPKGERDPYEQYF
TRBV18	many	-	TRBJ1-1	TGTGCCAGCTCAACCGATTTTTCCACTGAAGCTTTCTTT	CASSTDFSTEAFF
TRBV7-6	many	TRBD2	TRBJ2-7	TGTGCCTCTCAGGGACTAGCGGGAGGGGAGCAGTACTTC	CASQGLAGGEQYF
TRBV20-1	few	TRBD2	TRBJ2-1	TGCAGTGCTAGAAAGACCGCCGCCGGGACTATAGGTCGTGAGCAGTTCTTC	CSARKTAAGTIGREQFF
TRBV20-1	-	-	TRBJ1-1	TGCAGTGCTAGAGAGGGTGGGGAGAACACTGAAGCTTTCTTT	CSAREGGENTEAFF
TRBV27	many	TRBD2	TRBJ2-3	TGTGCCAGCAACACGCTTTCACTAGCGGGAGATACGCAGTATTTT	CASNTLSLAGDTQYF